The T cell receptor (beta chain) under discussion was sequenced for a study of cytomegalovirus exposure and HLA in healthy donors. Turning to the study itself: Some 85 million unique TCRs, all from HLA-typed donors, were included in an early release of the data. Among several hundred genotyped donors, more than 65% fell in the Caucasian-associated ancestry cluster.

PCR used 60 Vbeta primers and 13 Jbeta primers. Generated by immunoSEQ multiplex PCR, the TCRdb table keeps only in-frame clones and is missing some. The profile covers about 93,000 clones, with about two thirds appearing a single time and about 5.5% taken by the ten largest. Regarding the study as a whole: TCR association rates varied by HLA locus in a later analysis, with DRB1 highest and HLA-C lowest. Earlier analysis looked at TCR beta V segments, and most were productive about 90% or about 30% of the time.

The ends were cut back, 5 bases at V and 7 bases at J, with 17 bases in the middle. Germline V gives CDR1 LNHDA, CDR2 SQIVND (reference sequence). This CDR3 is built from 15 residues. For this clone: The target antigen is unknown.

The receptor was derived from a boy aged 5-17 years in good health and CMV-seropositive. The sequenced sample consisted of PBMCs. The chain joins TRBV19 to TRBJ1-4; D is ambiguous. Written as DNA, the CDR3 is TGTGCCAGTAGTTTCACAACTATCTCGGGTGAAAAACTGTTTTTT. It translates to CASSFTTISGEKLFF.